This T cell receptor (beta chain) was documented in a study of T cells in Graves' hyperthyroidism and ophthalmopathy. On the study more broadly: Peripheral blood draws took place at initial diagnosis, ahead of any treatment. Study-level points and caveats: Most thyroid clonotypes that were expanded above 0.001 also turned up in blood.

The V end lost 1 base, the J end lost 6 bases, and 13 bases lay between the germline ends. Germline V lookup: CDR1 LGHNA, CDR2 YNFKEQ. There are 14 residues in the CDR3. Amplification yielded TCR beta CDR3 regions, with RNA transcripts as the source. Using the HTBI primer set, a first-round RT-PCR was run on the TCR CDR3. TCRdb reanalysed the multiplex PCR reads using MiXCR and keeps one entry per CDR3 protein. The data contain hundreds of thousands of distinct CDR3 sequences, approximately 40% of them seen just once; the ten biggest clones take up 7.5% to 9.5%. For Graves' hyperthyroidism to be stable, ophthalmopathy could not progress within 18 months. Those patients with uncontrolled infection, other autoimmune disease, pregnancy or lactation were excluded. This clonotype has only a few counts. Its matching antigen is unknown.

This chain connects TRBV4-2 to TRBJ2-7, with D maybe TRBD2 (5 bases). This clonotype originated in a man aged 18 to 29 with Graves' hyperthyroidism. The sequenced sample was blood. The CDR3 sequence is CASSQADDGGEQYF. The CDR3 DNA follows: TGTGCCAGCAGCCAAGCGGACGACGGAGGCGAGCAGTACTTC.